This TCR beta chain originates from a study of cytomegalovirus exposure and HLA in healthy donors. Study-level findings and limits: In a later analysis, CMV-associated beta chains were mostly HLA-associated, it appeared. Earlier results showed most TCR beta V segments being productive about 87% or about 30% of the time. Several V segments, TRBV6-2 and TRBV6-3 among them, could not be told apart and were dropped.

Germline V CDR1 and CDR2: SGHTS, YDEGEE. After removal of 4 bases from V and 4 bases from J, the junction contained 14 bases not matched to a gene. The CDR3 is 16 amino acids. Remarks on this clone: Its antigen is still unknown.

PCR employed 60 Vbeta and 13 Jbeta primers. Clones were read by immunoSEQ multiplex PCR, and TCRdb kept only the in-frame ones, dropping some. The data hold roughly 180,000 clones, with over 75% observed a single time. The sequence was collected from a man aged 18 to 30 in good health and CMV-seropositive. V is TRBV5-8 and J is TRBJ2-7; 7 bases agree with TRBD1. The sequenced sample consisted of PBMCs. The CDR3 sequence is CASSHSIGGSFYEQYF. For the CDR3, the DNA is TGTGCCAGCAGCCACTCTATAGGGGGCTCGTTTTACGAGCAGTACTTC. The full variable domain, with the rest looked up from reference TRBV5-8 and TRBJ2-7, is EAGVTQSPTHLIKTRGQQATLRCSPISGHTSVYWYQQALGLGLQFLLWYDEGEERNRGNFPPRFSGRQFPNYSSELNVNALELEDSALYLCASSHSIGGSFYEQYFGPGTRLTVT.